A selection of T cell receptor beta chains follows, all from one sample in a study of T cells after posttransplantation cyclophosphamide. This table comes from immunoSEQ multiplex PCR, and its TCRdb copy is limited to in-frame clones, with some not included. The sample shows around 26,000 clones, none of them appearing just once. Sequencing was done on a sample of PBMCs. Source of these receptors: a woman aged 50 to 65 in good health, CMV-negative, and a related stem cell transplant donor. CDR3s include the opening cysteine and the closing phenylalanine or tryptophan. Each record gives: J gene, clone size, D gene, V gene, CDR3 DNA, CDR3 protein. The D gene is left open where the match is weak. Clone size appears in some rows only: once, few, many, or a class for an expanded clone.

J gene: TRBJ2-1
clone size: many
D gene: .
V gene: TRBV7-9
CDR3 DNA: TGTGCCAGCAGCTCCGAGGGCCGGCAGTTCTTC
CDR3 protein: CASSSEGRQFF

J gene: TRBJ2-5
clone size: many
D gene: TRBD2
V gene: TRBV7-9
CDR3 DNA: TGTGCCAGCAGCTTACGGGCGCTAGCGGGATATGTAGGAGAGACCCAGTACTTC
CDR3 protein: CASSLRALAGYVGETQYF

J gene: TRBJ2-7
clone size: many
D gene: TRBD1
V gene: TRBV27
CDR3 DNA: TGTGCCAGCAGTTTACGCGGGACAGGAACCTACGAGCAGTACTTC
CDR3 protein: CASSLRGTGTYEQYF

J gene: TRBJ2-5
clone size: many
D gene: TRBD1
V gene: TRBV19
CDR3 DNA: TGTGCCAGTAGTATTCGCCGGGACAGGGGGCAAGAGACCCAGTACTTC
CDR3 protein: CASSIRRDRGQETQYF

J gene: TRBJ2-7
clone size: many
D gene: .
V gene: TRBV25-1
CDR3 DNA: TGTGCCAGCAGTGTGGCAGGGGTCGGGCAGCAGTACTTC
CDR3 protein: CASSVAGVGQQYF

J gene: TRBJ2-5
clone size: many
D gene: .
V gene: TRBV5-1
CDR3 DNA: TGCGCCAGCAAAACGGCGGGGAAAGAGACCCAGTACTTC
CDR3 protein: CASKTAGKETQYF

J gene: TRBJ1-6
clone size: medium-sized
D gene: TRBD1
V gene: TRBV19
CDR3 DNA: TGTGCCAGTAGTCCGGGACAGGGCGGTAATTCACCCCTCCACTTT
CDR3 protein: CASSPGQGGNSPLHF

J gene: TRBJ1-2
clone size: many
D gene: TRBD1
V gene: TRBV19
CDR3 DNA: TGTGCCAGTAGTAGGGCCTCCGGACAGGGGACTCTCCGCTACACCTTC
CDR3 protein: CASSRASGQGTLRYTF

J gene: TRBJ1-6
clone size: many
D gene: .
V gene: TRBV5-5
CDR3 DNA: TGTGCCAGCAGCTTAGGTGGGGGCGGCGTGAGGTATTCACCCCTCCACTTT
CDR3 protein: CASSLGGGGVRYSPLHF

J gene: TRBJ2-4
clone size: many
D gene: .
V gene: TRBV5-6
CDR3 DNA: TGTGCCAGCAGCTTGGAAGCGCCTCTAGCCAAAAACATTCAGTACTTC
CDR3 protein: CASSLEAPLAKNIQYF

J gene: TRBJ2-1
clone size: many
D gene: TRBD2
V gene: TRBV9
CDR3 DNA: TGTGCCAGCAGTTCACCTCGGACTAGCTCCTACAATGAGCAGTTCTTC
CDR3 protein: CASSSPRTSSYNEQFF

J gene: TRBJ1-2
clone size: many
D gene: .
V gene: TRBV6-5
CDR3 DNA: TGTGCCAGCAGTTACTCGCGCTCCCCAATTGATGGCTACACCTTC
CDR3 protein: CASSYSRSPIDGYTF

J gene: TRBJ2-7
clone size: many
D gene: .
V gene: TRBV28
CDR3 DNA: TGTGCCAGTCGGAGGGACAGCGGCTACGAGCAGTACTTC
CDR3 protein: CASRRDSGYEQYF

J gene: TRBJ2-5
clone size: many
D gene: TRBD2
V gene: TRBV27
CDR3 DNA: TGTGCCAGCAGTCATATAGCGGGGAGCCCCCTGGAGACCCAGTACTTC
CDR3 protein: CASSHIAGSPLETQYF

J gene: TRBJ2-7
clone size: many
D gene: .
V gene: TRBV7-9
CDR3 DNA: TGTGCCAGCAGCCAGACACCGAACTACGAGCAGTACTTC
CDR3 protein: CASSQTPNYEQYF

J gene: TRBJ1-1
clone size: medium-sized
D gene: .
V gene: TRBV4-3
CDR3 DNA: TGCGCCAGCAGCCAAGTCGTTCAGGGGATCACTGAAGCTTTCTTT
CDR3 protein: CASSQVVQGITEAFF

J gene: TRBJ2-7
clone size: many
D gene: TRBD1
V gene: TRBV28
CDR3 DNA: TGTGCCAGCAGTTTCTCGACAGGGGGGAGGCTCTACGAGCAGTACTTC
CDR3 protein: CASSFSTGGRLYEQYF

J gene: TRBJ1-2
clone size: many
D gene: TRBD1
V gene: TRBV7-6
CDR3 DNA: TGTGCCAGCAGCTTAGCAGTGGGACAGGTAGCTGGCTACACCTTC
CDR3 protein: CASSLAVGQVAGYTF

J gene: TRBJ2-1
clone size: few
D gene: TRBD2
V gene: TRBV30
CDR3 DNA: TGTGCCTGGAGCCTCCCAGCGGGAGTAGGGGAGCAGTTCTTC
CDR3 protein: CAWSLPAGVGEQFF

J gene: TRBJ2-7
clone size: many
D gene: TRBD2
V gene: TRBV9
CDR3 DNA: TGTGCCAGCAGCGTAGGAACTAGCGACTACGAGCAGTACTTC
CDR3 protein: CASSVGTSDYEQYF

J gene: TRBJ2-2
clone size: many
D gene: .
V gene: TRBV5-4
CDR3 DNA: TGTGCCAGCAGCTTAGGCATAGCGGAGAACACCGGGGAGCTGTTTTTT
CDR3 protein: CASSLGIAENTGELFF

J gene: TRBJ1-6
clone size: many
D gene: TRBD1
V gene: TRBV7-2
CDR3 DNA: TGTGCCAGCAGCACACGGGACAGTTATAATTCACCCCTCCACTTT
CDR3 protein: CASSTRDSYNSPLHF

J gene: TRBJ2-3
clone size: many
D gene: .
V gene: TRBV9
CDR3 DNA: TGTGCCAGCAGCGTAGTGTCTTCCACAGATACGCAGTATTTT
CDR3 protein: CASSVVSSTDTQYF

J gene: TRBJ1-4
clone size: many
D gene: TRBD1
V gene: TRBV6-1
CDR3 DNA: TGTGCCAGCTCCTCTCAGGGGGCGGTTGAAAAACTGTTTTTT
CDR3 protein: CASSSQGAVEKLFF

J gene: TRBJ2-7
clone size: many
D gene: .
V gene: TRBV9
CDR3 DNA: TGTGCCAGCAGCCTTATAGACAGTCACTCCTACGAGCAGTACTTC
CDR3 protein: CASSLIDSHSYEQYF

J gene: TRBJ2-5
clone size: many
D gene: TRBD2
V gene: TRBV7-3
CDR3 DNA: TGTGCCAGCAGCTTATCGTCGACTAGCCCGGAGACCCAGTACTTC
CDR3 protein: CASSLSSTSPETQYF

J gene: TRBJ2-7
clone size: many
D gene: TRBD1
V gene: TRBV7-8
CDR3 DNA: TGTGCCAGCAGCACCCGGGACAGGGGTTTTGCCGGCTCCTACGAGCAGTACTTC
CDR3 protein: CASSTRDRGFAGSYEQYF

J gene: TRBJ1-2
clone size: many
D gene: TRBD1
V gene: TRBV9
CDR3 DNA: TGTGCCAGCAGCGTGAGACAGGGCTATGGCTACACCTTC
CDR3 protein: CASSVRQGYGYTF

J gene: TRBJ1-2
clone size: many
D gene: .
V gene: TRBV6-5
CDR3 DNA: TGTGCCAGCAGTTACGGGGCAGGCTATGGCTACACCTTC
CDR3 protein: CASSYGAGYGYTF

J gene: TRBJ2-1
clone size: .
D gene: TRBD2
V gene: TRBV7-8
CDR3 DNA: TGTGCCAGCAGCTCTATCCTAGCGGGGGGGCCCGAGAATGAGCAGTTCTTC
CDR3 protein: CASSSILAGGPENEQFF

J gene: TRBJ1-2
clone size: many
D gene: TRBD1
V gene: TRBV19
CDR3 DNA: TGTGCCAGTAGGCCCAGGACAGGGAACTATGGCTACACCTTC
CDR3 protein: CASRPRTGNYGYTF

J gene: TRBJ1-1
clone size: many
D gene: .
V gene: TRBV5-1
CDR3 DNA: TGCGCCAGCAGCTTGGACAGGGTTGGCACTGAAGCTTTCTTT
CDR3 protein: CASSLDRVGTEAFF

J gene: TRBJ2-7
clone size: many
D gene: TRBD2
V gene: TRBV10-3
CDR3 DNA: TGTGCCATCACCATCGACTTTCGGGAGGGCGAGCAGTACTTC
CDR3 protein: CAITIDFREGEQYF

J gene: TRBJ1-5
clone size: medium-sized
D gene: TRBD1
V gene: TRBV19
CDR3 DNA: TGTGCCAGTAGTATCAGTCGGGACAGGGCCAATCAGCCCCAGCATTTT
CDR3 protein: CASSISRDRANQPQHF

J gene: TRBJ2-3
clone size: many
D gene: .
V gene: TRBV11-3
CDR3 DNA: TGTGCCAGCAGCCCACACTACGGGGATACGCAGTATTTT
CDR3 protein: CASSPHYGDTQYF

J gene: TRBJ2-5
clone size: many
D gene: .
V gene: TRBV7-6
CDR3 DNA: TGTGCCAGCAGCTTATTCGGGGGAGAAGAGACCCAGTACTTC
CDR3 protein: CASSLFGGEETQYF

J gene: TRBJ2-1
clone size: many
D gene: .
V gene: TRBV14
CDR3 DNA: TGTGCCAGCAGCCAAGTCCCGTTTACAGGAGGGGCGGATGAGCAGTTCTTC
CDR3 protein: CASSQVPFTGGADEQFF

J gene: TRBJ2-2
clone size: many
D gene: TRBD2
V gene: TRBV30
CDR3 DNA: TGTGCCTGGAAATTGGGCGGGAGAGGGTCCGGGGAGCTGTTTTTT
CDR3 protein: CAWKLGGRGSGELFF

J gene: TRBJ1-5
clone size: many
D gene: .
V gene: TRBV19
CDR3 DNA: TGTGCCAGTCATCCTGACCGACTCAATCAGCCCCAGCATTTT
CDR3 protein: CASHPDRLNQPQHF

J gene: TRBJ2-1
clone size: many
D gene: .
V gene: TRBV21-1
CDR3 DNA: TGTGCCAGCAGCACCTACAGGAGCAATGAGCAGTTCTTC
CDR3 protein: CASSTYRSNEQFF

J gene: TRBJ2-1
clone size: many
D gene: .
V gene: TRBV7-8
CDR3 DNA: TGTGCCAGCAGCTTAATTCGCGCAGCGGGCACAAATGAGCAGTTCTTC
CDR3 protein: CASSLIRAAGTNEQFF

J gene: TRBJ2-1
clone size: many
D gene: .
V gene: TRBV21-1
CDR3 DNA: TGTGCCAGCAGCAAACAACGCAGTAGCGGGAGATATACGTTGAGCAATGAGCAGTTCTTC
CDR3 protein: CASSKQRSSGRYTLSNEQFF

J gene: TRBJ1-6
clone size: many
D gene: .
V gene: TRBV7-9
CDR3 DNA: TGTGCCAGCAGCTTAGCACAGGGATCAAGTTCACCCCTCCACTTT
CDR3 protein: CASSLAQGSSSPLHF

J gene: TRBJ2-7
clone size: many
D gene: .
V gene: TRBV7-2
CDR3 DNA: TGTGCCAGCACCGTCATCGGGGGACGTGGGTCCTACGAGCAGTACTTC
CDR3 protein: CASTVIGGRGSYEQYF

J gene: TRBJ1-1
clone size: many
D gene: .
V gene: TRBV2
CDR3 DNA: TGTGCCAGCAGTTTCAGGGGTACTGAAGCTTTCTTT
CDR3 protein: CASSFRGTEAFF

J gene: TRBJ2-1
clone size: many
D gene: .
V gene: TRBV11-1
CDR3 DNA: TGTGCCAGCAGCTACAGGAGAGTACGGCAGCCCAGTCCAGAGCAGTTCTTC
CDR3 protein: CASSYRRVRQPSPEQFF